A selection of T cell receptor beta chains follows, all from one sample in a study of siplizumab effects on memory and regulatory T cells. Sequencing used immunoSEQ multiplex PCR; TCRdb keeps in-frame clones, though not all of them. The profile shows approximately 100,000 clones, about 94% of them singletons. The specimen sequenced was non-Treg CD4+ T cells sorted from blood. These receptors were taken from a human donor in good health. CDR3s leave out the opening cysteine and the closing phenylalanine or tryptophan.

11	TRBV19	ASSQVDRGEQY
13	TRBV18	ASSPGFNSNQPQH
9	TRBV2	ASRRYNEQF
11	TRBV19	ASSGQGKDTQY
15	TRBV7-8	ASSLGRGWSSYNEQF
13	TRBV2	ASSLMGTANQPQH
14	TRBV25-1	ASSEARGGRYNEQF
14	TRBV4-1	ASTWTGGQVLSGYT
11	TRBV7-9	ASSLEGGTEAF
12	TRBV6-5	ASRSIGRGDTQY
14	TRBV4-2	ASSPGGPAFGYEQY
13	TRBV7-3	ASSLNPPGANVLT
10	TRBV28	ASSPPRPVQY
15	TRBV28	ASRLPNLAGTTYEQY
11	TRBV18	ASSPDSYYGYT
12	TRBV28	ASRPDRRNQPQH
12	TRBV6-6	ASSPPGSYNEQF
12	TRBV6-6	ASSAGTASYEQY
13	TRBV28	ASSFLAGRDQPQH
12	TRBV6-5	ASSSYQASDTQY
13	TRBV27	ASSLRWGVGSEQY
15	TRBV28	ASSPWSPYNENTEAF
12	TRBV7-2	ASSQGLEKETQY
9	TRBV6-5	ASSDVFGYT
14	TRBV11-2	ASSSGGLAGGREQY
12	TRBV9	ASSVGLSGQPQH
16	TRBV28	ASRPYSGRGGMTDTQY
17	TRBV7-8	ASSPDPKLAGGTYNEQF
13	TRBV18	ASSPLTGAGETQY
12	TRBV6-1	ASSEYPGGNEQF
13	TRBV23-1	ASPRTSGSTDTQY